Listed here is a single T cell receptor (beta chain). Its antigen remains unidentified. The data were taken from a study of OX40 agonist ivuxolimab in advanced cancers. Study overall: Ivuxolimab was delivered to patients intravenously every 2 weeks at doses spanning 0.01 to 10 mg/kg.

The study's findings and limits: Clonal expansion among partial responders at 0.1-3.0 mg/kg ranked near the lowest.

Sequenced by immunoSEQ multiplex PCR; TCRdb stores in-frame clones only, minus some. The sample holds fewer than 95,000 clones; around nine tenths are singletons and the top ten take 0.65% to 0.85%. The ends were cut back, 0 bases at V and 0 bases at J, with 12 bases in the middle. The CDR3 runs 16 residues. The germline V gene has CDR1 SGHRS and CDR2 YFSETQ. The sequence was collected from an adult with an advanced solid tumor such as melanoma, head and neck, liver or kidney cancer. The source material was CD4+ or CD8+ T cells sorted from blood, sampled in a trial of the OX40 agonist ivuxolimab. The chain joins TRBV5-1 to TRBJ1-1; no firm D call. CDR3 sequence (DNA): TGCGCCAGCAGCTTGGTGGGCATAAGATTGAACACTGAAGCTTTCTTT. This codes for CASSLVGIRLNTEAFF.